The 30 T cell receptor beta chains presented below share a single source sample, sequenced in a study of blood T cells in healthy people across ages. Primers used in a second PCR of roughly 7 to 11 cycles were a sample-barcoded 5' primer and a J-beta primer mix. Each CDR3 protein gets one entry after TCRdb re-called the 5' RACE reads with MiXCR. The repertoire has around 1,000,000 distinct CDR3 sequences, around 25% of them found once; the top ten carry around 0.75%. Separately, the same data were catalogued under a study of T cells of mothers and their children.

The sequencing sample was made of blood. The receptors derive from a girl under 10 years old in good health.

This clonotype was found a few times. The chain is built from TRBV12-3 or TRBV12-4 and TRBJ1-1, with a tentative D call TRBD1 (5 bases). Trimming stripped 3 bases from V and 6 bases from J, with 14 bases between. This CDR3 is 14 amino acids long. The CDR3, as DNA: TGTGCCAGCAGTTTTACTGGGGGAAGGGCTGAAGCTTTCTTT. Encoded protein: CASSFTGGRAEAFF.

This clonotype was counted at least ten times. A junction end diverges from the germline sequence, so it may reflect a read error. V and J are TRBV7-9 and TRBJ1-2; no reliable D call. This CDR3 is 15 amino acids long. Looked up from germline, CDR1 is SEHNR and CDR2 is FQNEAQ (reference sequence). The CDR3 here is CASSLGGAPNYGYTF. The CDR3, as DNA: TGTGCCAGCAGTTTAGGAGGAGCCCCTAACTATGGCTACACCTTC.

The chain is built from TRBV2 and TRBJ2-5; 8 nucleotides agree with TRBD1. This CDR3 contains 14 residues. V trimming: 9 bases; J trimming: 5 bases; junction bases outside the gene matches: 11. Germline-derived CDR1 and CDR2 are SNHLY and FYNNEI. CDR3: CASRTGQGVETQYF. The CDR3 nucleotides are TGTGCCAGTCGAACTGGACAGGGAGTGGAGACCCAGTACTTC.

In this sample, this clonotype turned up a few times. V and J are TRBV29-1 and TRBJ2-1; D gene uncertain. The J call may be wrong; the DNA end is better matched by TRBJ2-5. Per germline, CDR1 SQVTM and CDR2 ANQGSEA. CDR3 size: 12 residues. The CDR3 spells CSVVVVGGTQYF. The CDR3 DNA follows: TGCAGCGTTGTGGTAGTTGGCGGGACCCAGTACTTC.

The V and J genes are TRBV6-2 or TRBV6-3 and TRBJ2-5; no firm D call. The assigned J gene may be wrong: the sequence end matches TRBJ2-7 better. CDR3 size: 14 residues. Germline V lookup: CDR1 MNHEY, CDR2 SVGEGT. The CDR3 loop reads CASTGSLRSYEQYF. The CDR3 bases are TGTGCCAGCACGGGCAGTTTACGCTCCTACGAGCAGTACTTC.

In DNA, the CDR3 is TGTGCCAGCAGCTCCCAACTACGGACAGGGGGCACTGAAGCTTTCTTT. It codes for CASSSQLRTGGTEAFF. The rearrangement uses TRBV7-9 and TRBJ1-1, with TRBD1 matching over 10 bases. Germline assignment: CDR1 SEHNR and CDR2 FQNEAQ (reference sequence). The V and J ends lost 4 bases and 4 bases, in that order; junction bases with no gene match: 9. The CDR3 covers 16 residues.

Only a few counts were recorded for this clonotype. This sequence joins TRBV24-1 and TRBJ2-5, with D possibly being TRBD2 (5 bases). The CDR3 spans 18 residues. V lost 9 bases and J 5 bases, leaving 30 bases between the germline ends. Germline V gives CDR1 KGHDR, CDR2 SFDVKD. For the CDR3, the DNA is TGTGCCACCCGGTTCATAGACGGGATCAGGCAAGTCACGGAGACCCAGTACTTC. This gives the protein CATRFIDGIRQVTETQYF.

This clonotype was seen a handful of times. The CDR3: CASSPETGGSEKLFF. CDR3 bases: TGCGCCAGCAGCCCTGAGACAGGGGGTAGTGAAAAACTGTTTTTT. The J gene is TRBJ1-4, the V gene TRBV5-1; 9 bases line up with TRBD1. V dropped 4 bases and J dropped 7; count of bases not matched to a gene: 8. The CDR3 runs to 15 residues. The germline V gene encodes CDR1 SGHRS and CDR2 YFSETQ.

V and J are TRBV7-6 and TRBJ2-1, with D perhaps TRBD1 or TRBD2 (5 bases each). The J call is in doubt because the DNA end fits TRBJ2-5 better. The CDR3 totals 14 residues. Germline lookup yields CDR1 SGHVS and CDR2 FNYEAQ. For the CDR3, the DNA is TGTGCCAGCAGCTTAGATGGGGGAGTGGAGACCCAGTACTTC. Protein: CASSLDGGVETQYF.

This chain links TRBV5-1 with TRBJ2-5; the match to TRBD2 covers 9 bases. CDR1 SGHRS and CDR2 YFSETQ come from the germline V gene. CDR3 length: 18 amino acids. V lost 0 bases and J lost 2; bases outside the gene matches: 11. Here the CDR3 DNA reads TGCGCCAGCAGCTTGGGTTCGACTAGCGGAGCTATACAAGAGACCCAGTACTTC. Translated, it gives CASSLGSTSGAIQETQYF.

The gene calls are TRBV5-1 and TRBJ2-7, with D perhaps matching TRBD1 (6 bases). V gave up 5 bases and J gave up 6 bases, with 18 bases separating them. Per the germline V gene, CDR1 is SGHRS and CDR2 is YFSETQ. The CDR3 runs to 14 residues. CDR3: CASSETGQLTEQYF. The CDR3 coding sequence is TGCGCCAGCAGTGAGACGGGACAACTTACCGAGCAGTACTTC.

The chain carries TRBV27 and TRBJ1-4, with D perhaps matching TRBD1 (5 bases). Germline V gene lookup returns CDR1 MNHEY and CDR2 SMNVEV (reference sequence). This CDR3 is built from 14 residues. V was trimmed by 4 bases and J by 7 bases, leaving 13 bases between them. The CDR3 protein is CASSYDSFAEKLFF. The CDR3, as DNA: TGTGCCAGCAGTTATGACAGCTTTGCTGAAAAACTGTTTTTT.

V gene TRBV5-1 combines with J gene TRBJ1-2; D is ambiguous. V was clipped by 5 bases and J by 0 bases, with 17 bases between them. This CDR3 spans 16 amino acids. The germline V gene has CDR1 SGHRS and CDR2 YFSETQ. CDR3 loop: CASSPTSRSPNYGYTF. In DNA form, the CDR3 reads TGCGCCAGCAGTCCGACCTCAAGGAGTCCTAACTATGGCTACACCTTC.

V and J are TRBV29-1 and TRBJ2-7; TRBD1 matches at 8 bases. The CDR3 totals 12 residues. The junction had 12 bases not matched to a gene; V was cut back by 6 bases and J by 11 bases. The germline CDR1 and CDR2 sequences are SQVTM and ANQGSEA. Here the CDR3 DNA reads TGCAGCGTCGAGACCGATACAGGGGGAGAGTACTTC. Translation gives CSVETDTGGEYF.

V and J are TRBV29-1 and TRBJ2-5, with 8 bases identical to TRBD2. CDR3 length: 14 amino acids. The germline V gene has CDR1 SQVTM and CDR2 ANQGSEA. With V trimmed by 3 bases and J by 3 bases, 6 bases remained unmatched. CDR3 loop: CSVEIAGMEETQYF. The DNA of the CDR3 is TGCAGCGTTGAGATAGCGGGGATGGAAGAGACCCAGTACTTC.

V and J are TRBV29-1 and TRBJ2-2, with TRBD1 identical over 7 bases. The CDR3 extends over 15 amino acids. Per germline, CDR1 SQVTM and CDR2 ANQGSEA. With V trimmed by 6 bases and J by 0 bases, 7 bases remained unmatched. The CDR3 sequence: CSVTDRNPNTGELFF. CDR3 DNA: TGCAGCGTCACGGACAGGAACCCGAACACCGGGGAGCTGTTTTTT.

This clonotype occurred a few times. The chain recombines TRBV21-1 with TRBJ2-5. The end of the DNA fits TRBJ2-7 better, so the J call may be wrong. TRBV21-1 is a listed pseudogene. The CDR3 totals 13 residues. CDR3 bases: TGTGCCAGCAGCAGCCGGTTGGTATACGAGCAGTACTTC. Protein product: CASSSRLVYEQYF.

A remark on this clonotype: The germline gene is not matched at one end of the junction; a read error may be the cause. The chain uses TRBV7-2 and TRBJ2-5; no firm D call. Germline V gene lookup returns CDR1 SGHTA and CDR2 FQGNSA. There are 16 residues in the CDR3. The CDR3 is CAGSLSMAAGQETQYF. CDR3 sequence (DNA): TGTGCCGGCAGCTTAAGTATGGCAGCCGGCCAAGAGACCCAGTACTTC.

This clonotype was detected a few times. V is TRBV20-1 and J is TRBJ2-5, with a tentative D call TRBD2 (5 bases). Germline V gene data show CDR1 as DFQATT and CDR2 as SNEGSKA (reference sequence). V lost 0 bases, J lost 7 bases, and 9 bases lay in between. The length of the CDR3 is 12 residues. The CDR3 is CSARETEGTQYF. CDR3 in DNA: TGCAGTGCTAGAGAAACAGAGGGGACCCAGTACTTC.

CDR3 nucleotide sequence: TGTGCCAGCAGCCCCCCCGGCGGACTAGAGCGGGAGACCCAGTACTTC. Its translation is CASSPPGGLERETQYF. The gene calls are TRBV9 and TRBJ2-5; 7 nucleotides line up with TRBD2. After removal of 4 bases from V and 5 bases from J, the junction contained 14 bases not matched to a gene. Per the germline V gene, CDR1 is SGDLS and CDR2 is YYNGEE. The CDR3 contains 16 residues.

This clonotype came up a few times. The chain combines TRBV2 with TRBJ2-5; 9 bases line up with TRBD2. TRBJ2-1 matches the DNA end more closely, so the J call is doubtful. This CDR3 comprises 15 residues. Germline assignment: CDR1 SNHLY and CDR2 FYNNEI. The CDR3 DNA reads as TGTGCCAGACGAGCCGGGACTAGCAGGCGTGAGGAGCAGTTCTTC. It is translated as CARRAGTSRREEQFF.

This clonotype was seen a handful of times. The chain joins TRBV29-1 to TRBJ2-6; 8 bases map to TRBD1. Germline CDR1 reads SQVTM; CDR2 reads ANQGSEA. J was trimmed by 0 bases and V by 5 bases; bases with no gene match: 9. CDR3 length equals 17 residues. The CDR3 DNA reads as TGCAGCGTTTGGCCGACAGGGGAACGCTCTGGGGCCAACGTCCTGACTTTC. Protein sequence: CSVWPTGERSGANVLTF.

This clonotype showed up just a few times. The chain is built from TRBV27 and TRBJ2-1, with 8 bases aligning to TRBD2. The CDR3 is 14 residues long. Germline loops: CDR1 MNHEY, CDR2 SMNVEV (reference sequence). V lost 3 bases, J lost 12 bases, and 10 bases stayed unmatched. The CDR3 sequence is CASSFTGGPPGQFF. Here the CDR3 DNA reads TGTGCCAGCAGTTTTACGGGAGGGCCCCCTGGGCAGTTCTTC.

This clonotype appeared a few times. The V and J genes are TRBV15 and TRBJ2-7; D gene uncertain. Germline CDR1 LNHNV, CDR2 YYDKDF (reference sequence). The CDR3 runs to 13 residues. Deletions cut 6 bases from V and 4 bases from J, with 13 bases between. Here the CDR3 reads CATSDDTSYEQYF. DNA of the CDR3: TGTGCCACCAGTGACGACACTTCGTACGAGCAGTACTTC.

The chain has TRBV20-1 and TRBJ1-5; D may be TRBD1 (5 bases). V lost 0 bases to trimming and J lost 5 bases, with 17 bases between them. Germline CDR1 is DFQATT and CDR2 is SNEGSKA (reference sequence). The CDR3 loop spans 16 amino acids. This chain's CDR3 is CSARDRTGTKHQPQHF. In DNA, the CDR3 is TGCAGTGCTAGAGATCGGACCGGGACCAAACATCAGCCCCAGCATTTT.

This clonotype was detected only a few times. The rearrangement joins TRBV4-1 to TRBJ1-2; 7 bases match TRBD1. The CDR3 runs to 15 residues. Looked up from germline, CDR1 is MGHRA and CDR2 is YSYEKL. V lost 6 bases to trimming and J lost 0 bases; unmatched junction nucleotides: 7. The CDR3 reads CASSPGTEANYGYTF. CDR3 nucleotide sequence: TGCGCCAGCAGTCCAGGGACAGAAGCTAACTATGGCTACACCTTC.

This clonotype occurred a few times. The V call is TRBV20-1, the J call TRBJ2-5; TRBD1 matches 9 bases. The J call could be wrong; TRBJ2-1 is a better fit for the DNA end. The germline V gene encodes CDR1 DFQATT and CDR2 SNEGSKA (reference sequence). CDR3 length: 13 amino acids. The CDR3 region is CSAPGQGGNEQFF. In DNA form, the CDR3 reads TGCAGTGCCCCGGGACAGGGAGGCAATGAGCAGTTCTTC.

This clonotype was detected only a few times. The chain couples TRBV6-6 to TRBJ2-6; D gene ambiguous. The CDR3 length is 13 residues. V lost 6 bases and J lost 4, with 7 bases in between. Germline CDR1 is MNHNY and CDR2 is SVGAGI (reference sequence). The CDR3 region has the DNA TGTGCCAGCAGGGTAGGGGGGGCCAACGTCCTGACTTTC. Translating gives CASRVGGANVLTF.

This clonotype was detected only a few times. CDR3 DNA sequence: TGTGCCAGCAGCCTTAACCGGGGCGGAAGCACAGATACGCAGTATTTT. It encodes CASSLNRGGSTDTQYF. The V gene is TRBV11-3, the J gene TRBJ2-3; tentatively, D is TRBD1 or TRBD2 (5 bases each). The CDR3 has 16 amino acids. V lost 5 bases to trimming and J lost 0 bases, with 15 bases between them. Looked up from germline, CDR1 is SGHNT and CDR2 is YENEEA.

The rearrangement links TRBV20-1 to TRBJ2-3, with D hard to call. Trimming removed 3 bases at V and 5 bases at J, with 9 bases between. The CDR3 contains 12 residues. CDR1 and CDR2 from the germline V gene are DFQATT and SNEGSKA (reference sequence). CDR3 region: CSASSVVDTQYF. CDR3 sequence (DNA): TGCAGTGCTAGTTCAGTCGTAGATACGCAGTATTTT.